The sequence of this TCR beta chain was determined in a study of identical twins. CDR1 is LGHNA and CDR2 is YNFKEQ in the germline V gene. J lost 6 bases, V lost 4 bases, and 15 bases had no gene match. This CDR3 contains 17 residues. A universal primer site was incorporated via template switching, and the cDNA contained unique molecular identifiers. TCRdb redid the calling of the 5' RACE reads with MiXCR, one entry per CDR3 protein. The repertoire includes around 340,000 distinct CDR3 sequences, roughly 12% of them detected once, and just over 7% sits in the top ten. Regarding the study as a whole: Zero-insertion findings could be partly confounded by invariant cells (MAIT and iNKT cells). The abundant beta clonotypes from cord blood had fewer insertions, and memory repertoires had none of this.

This clonotype was picked up a small number of times. Its antigen remains unidentified. These same records also appear under a second study, on yellow fever vaccine responses in identical twins.

The sequence came from a woman between 18 and 29 years old in good health. The sequenced material came from CD8+ T cells sorted from blood. This sequence joins TRBV4-2 and TRBJ2-1; 7 bases are a match to TRBD2. The CDR3 sequence is CASSPTTIWGGVNEQFF. The CDR3 DNA follows: TGTGCCAGCAGCCCTACTACTATCTGGGGAGGGGTCAATGAGCAGTTCTTC.